Below, one T cell receptor beta chain is given with its context. The data derive from a study of blood T cell repertoires in COVID-19. The protocol was immunoSEQ multiplex PCR, while the TCRdb copy is restricted to in-frame clones and leaves out a portion. The top ten clones hold approximately 2.4% of a sample with 250,000 to 300,000 clones, approximately 91% of them seen once. CDR3 size: 16 residues. Germline V gives CDR1 LGHNT, CDR2 FRNRAP. Trimming cost V 7 bases and J 0 bases, with 16 bases left between them. The sequenced material came from PBMCs or T cells enriched from blood (not recorded which). This receptor was obtained from a woman between 35 and 50 years old with acute COVID-19. The rearrangement links TRBV12-5 to TRBJ2-1, with D possibly matching TRBD2 (5 bases). This chain's CDR3 is CASAPTAESSYNEQFF. The CDR3 DNA sequence: TGTGCTAGTGCCCCAACAGCGGAGAGCTCCTACAATGAGCAGTTCTTC.